A selection of T cell receptor beta chains follows, all from one sample in a study of blood T cell repertoires in COVID-19. Assay used: immunoSEQ multiplex PCR; TCRdb lists only in-frame clones, some missing. The data hold roughly 53,000 clones, with about 88% observed a single time. The sequencing input was peripheral blood. These receptors all stem from a man aged 35-49 years with active COVID-19. The CDR3 runs from the conserved cysteine through the conserved F or W. A D gene is named only where the DNA matches it firmly. Clone size is not always given. Where it is, it says once, few, many or a class for expanded clones.

abundance,v_gene,d_gene,j_gene,CDR3aa,CDR3nt
-,TRBV3-1/TRBV3-2,TRBD2,TRBJ2-2,CASSPHPSGPNTGELFF,TGTGCCAGCAGCCCTCACCCTAGCGGACCGAACACCGGGGAGCTGTTTTTT
-,TRBV7-3,TRBD1,TRBJ2-5,CASSRGQGGETQYF,TGTGCCAGCAGCCGGGGACAGGGAGGAGAGACCCAGTACTTC
-,TRBV5-1,TRBD2,TRBJ2-7,CASSFSPSGIGEQYF,TGCGCCAGCAGCTTTAGTCCTAGCGGGATAGGGGAGCAGTACTTC
-,TRBV25-1,-,TRBJ1-2,CASRDSANYGYTF,TGTGCCAGCAGGGACAGCGCTAACTATGGCTACACCTTC
-,TRBV2,-,TRBJ1-2,CASSTILEGTF,TGTGCCAGCAGCACGATTCTGGAGGGAACCTTC
few,TRBV27,-,TRBJ1-6,CASSSTGRNSPLHF,TGTGCCAGCAGTTCCACAGGGAGAAATTCACCCCTCCACTTT
-,TRBV6-5,-,TRBJ1-2,CASGRGLVGTF,TGTGCCAGCGGCCGAGGACTTGTGGGGACCTTC
-,TRBV6-5,-,TRBJ2-7,CASSYSGGYSYEQYF,TGTGCCAGCAGTTACTCTGGAGGTTACTCCTACGAGCAGTACTTC
-,TRBV27,-,TRBJ1-1,CASSPLSYLGGTEAFF,TGTGCCAGCAGTCCACTCTCCTATCTGGGGGGAACTGAAGCTTTCTTT
-,TRBV15,-,TRBJ2-3,CATSRGRTDTQYF,TGTGCCACCAGCAGAGGGCGGACAGATACGCAGTATTTT
-,TRBV3-1/TRBV3-2,-,TRBJ2-5,CASSQAHLETQYF,TGTGCCAGCAGCCAGGCCCATCTTGAGACCCAGTACTTC
once,TRBV7-2,TRBD2,TRBJ2-7,CASSLELAGEQYF,TGTGCCAGCAGCTTAGAACTAGCGGGTGAGCAGTACTTC
-,TRBV29-1,-,TRBJ2-1,CSVGKVGDEQFF,TGCAGCGTTGGGAAGGTCGGAGATGAGCAGTTCTTC
few,TRBV6-6,-,TRBJ1-6,CASSYHAGKDSPLHF,TGTGCCAGCAGTTATCACGCCGGGAAGGATTCACCCCTCCACTTT
once,TRBV7-8,TRBD1,TRBJ2-1,CASVDRGLNNEQFF,TGTGCCAGCGTCGACAGGGGGCTTAACAATGAGCAGTTCTTC
-,TRBV29-1,TRBD2,TRBJ2-3,CSDSGGGDTQYF,TGCAGCGACTCGGGCGGGGGAGATACGCAGTATTTT
-,TRBV2,TRBD1,TRBJ1-5,CASSERTGDQPQHF,TGTGCCAGCAGTGAAAGGACAGGGGACCAGCCCCAGCATTTT
-,TRBV10-3,-,TRBJ2-2,CAISEAGKGSGELFF,TGTGCCATCAGTGAGGCAGGGAAGGGTTCCGGGGAGCTGTTTTTT
-,TRBV5-8,-,TRBJ1-5,CASSLGFRGQPQHF,TGTGCCAGCAGCTTAGGGTTCCGGGGGCAGCCCCAGCATTTT
-,TRBV4-1,TRBD2,TRBJ2-3,CASSQRPPPLAGGPVPDTQYF,TGCGCCAGCAGCCAAAGGCCCCCCCCGCTAGCGGGAGGGCCCGTCCCAGATACGCAGTATTTT
-,TRBV28,-,TRBJ1-2,CASSYPTAPGGSPNYGYTF,TGTGCCAGCAGTTACCCGACCGCCCCGGGGGGGAGCCCTAACTATGGCTACACCTTC
-,TRBV19,TRBD2,TRBJ2-7,CANREPSGRRAYEQYF,TGTGCCAATCGGGAACCTAGCGGGAGGCGGGCCTACGAGCAGTACTTC
-,TRBV19,-,TRBJ1-1,CASSNTMNTEAFF,TGTGCCAGTAGTAACACCATGAACACTGAAGCTTTCTTT
once,TRBV11-3,TRBD1,TRBJ2-2,CASSLTGGNGDGELFF,TGTGCCAGCAGCTTGACAGGGGGAAATGGGGACGGGGAGCTGTTTTTT
-,TRBV25-1,TRBD1,TRBJ2-7,CASSRGTGYEQYF,TGTGCCAGCAGCCGCGGGACAGGGTACGAGCAGTACTTC
once,TRBV6-2/TRBV6-3,-,TRBJ1-1,CASSYFAGFTEAFF,TGTGCCAGCAGTTACTTCGCAGGGTTCACTGAAGCTTTCTTT
-,TRBV30,-,TRBJ2-2,CAWSLNTGELFF,TGTGCCTGGAGCCTCAACACCGGGGAGCTGTTTTTT
-,TRBV30,-,TRBJ2-7,CAWSSLVYEQYF,TGTGCCTGGAGTTCGCTAGTCTACGAGCAGTACTTC
-,TRBV5-4,-,TRBJ2-7,CASSFSVTYEQYF,TGTGCCAGCAGCTTCTCGGTTACTTACGAGCAGTACTTC
-,TRBV15,-,TRBJ2-1,CATSLATLYNEQFF,TGTGCCACCAGCCTAGCGACTCTTTACAATGAGCAGTTCTTC
-,TRBV7-9,-,TRBJ2-1,CASSSPGLQISYNEQFF,TGTGCCAGCAGTTCCCCGGGACTGCAAATCTCCTACAATGAGCAGTTCTTC
-,TRBV5-1,-,TRBJ1-4,CASSLEGGPRVMNEKLFF,TGCGCCAGCAGCTTGGAGGGTGGGCCGAGGGTGATGAATGAAAAACTGTTTTTT
-,TRBV3-1/TRBV3-2,-,TRBJ2-7,CASSQSLAGSYEQYF,TGTGCCAGCAGCCAATCCCTAGCTGGAAGCTACGAGCAGTACTTC
-,TRBV6-1,TRBD1,TRBJ1-1,CASSDDRGGDTEAFF,TGTGCCAGCAGTGACGACAGGGGCGGAGACACTGAAGCTTTCTTT
-,TRBV18,-,TRBJ1-1,CASSPTAGLYTEAFF,TGTGCCAGCTCACCTACGGCAGGGCTTTACACTGAAGCTTTCTTT
-,TRBV4-1,TRBD1,TRBJ2-5,CASSPGQGDTVETQYF,TGCGCCAGCAGCCCAGGACAGGGGGATACGGTAGAGACCCAGTACTTC
-,TRBV5-1,TRBD1,TRBJ1-4,CASSLGDRGNEKLFF,TGCGCCAGCAGCTTGGGGGACAGGGGTAATGAAAAACTGTTTTTT
-,TRBV7-3,-,TRBJ2-1,CASSQERARVNEQFF,TGTGCCAGCAGCCAAGAAAGGGCCAGGGTCAATGAGCAGTTCTTC
-,TRBV18,TRBD1,TRBJ1-3,CASSQGQAAGNTIYF,TGTGCCAGCTCCCAAGGACAGGCCGCTGGAAACACCATATATTTT
-,TRBV29-1,-,TRBJ2-7,CSVGGNYEQYF,TGCAGCGTAGGAGGCAACTACGAGCAGTACTTC
-,TRBV6-5,-,TRBJ1-2,CASRPRVHGYTF,TGTGCCAGCAGGCCGCGGGTCCATGGCTACACCTTC
-,TRBV18,-,TRBJ2-2,CASSNSRSTGELFF,TGTGCCAGCTCAAATAGCAGAAGCACCGGGGAGCTGTTTTTT
few,TRBV6-1,-,TRBJ2-7,CASSEASGLPLSEQYF,TGTGCCAGCAGTGAAGCATCGGGACTGCCCCTATCCGAGCAGTACTTC
once,TRBV7-5,-,TRBJ2-1,CARNPERGNKSSYNEQFF,TGTGCCAGAAACCCAGAGAGGGGGAACAAGAGCTCCTACAATGAGCAGTTCTTC
-,TRBV18,-,TRBJ1-1,CASSPLVGGTAFF,TGTGCCAGCTCACCCCTTGTGGGGGGGACAGCTTTCTTT
-,TRBV30,-,TRBJ1-6,CAWSVVGQGGSPLHF,TGTGCCTGGAGTGTAGTAGGGCAGGGAGGTTCACCCCTCCACTTT
-,TRBV10-3,-,TRBJ2-7,CAISQGGYEQYF,TGTGCCATCTCTCAGGGGGGCTACGAGCAGTACTTC
-,TRBV2,-,TRBJ2-7,CASLDSDYEQYF,TGTGCCAGCCTGGACTCAGACTACGAGCAGTACTTC
-,TRBV6-1,TRBD1,TRBJ2-7,CASSEGRGQGVYLPYEQYF,TGTGCCAGCAGTGAGGGGAGGGGACAGGGAGTATATCTTCCCTACGAGCAGTACTTC
-,TRBV7-9,TRBD1,TRBJ1-3,CASSRQGPSGNTIYF,TGTGCCAGTTCTAGACAGGGACCCTCTGGAAACACCATATATTTT
-,TRBV18,-,TRBJ2-7,CASSPVGQTYEQYF,TGTGCCAGCTCACCGGTGGGACAAACCTACGAGCAGTACTTC
-,TRBV6-1,-,TRBJ1-1,CASSERGNTEAFF,TGTGCCAGCAGTGAAAGGGGTAACACTGAAGCTTTCTTT
-,TRBV5-1,TRBD1,TRBJ1-1,CASSPPRTGGTEAFF,TGCGCCAGCAGTCCTCCAAGAACAGGGGGCACTGAAGCTTTCTTT
-,TRBV7-8,-,TRBJ2-1,CASTLSGVTRNEQFF,TGTGCCAGCACCCTCTCCGGGGTTACGAGGAATGAGCAGTTCTTC